Listed below are T cell receptor beta chains from one sample, sequenced in a study of blood T cell repertoires in COVID-19. Method: immunoSEQ multiplex PCR; TCRdb's copy keeps in-frame clones and lacks some. The sample contains 35,000 to 55,000 clones, roughly 63% of which appear only once. Sequences were obtained from peripheral blood. These receptors were obtained from a man older than 75 with acute or convalescent COVID-19. CDR3s include the opening cysteine and the closing phenylalanine or tryptophan. A D gene is named only where the DNA matches it firmly. Clone size is given for some rows only: seen once, a few or many times, or a class if the clone is expanded.

J	size	V	D	CDR3	DNA
TRBJ2-3	few	TRBV11-3	NA	CASSLDYDTQYF	TGTGCCAGCAGCTTAGATTATGATACGCAGTATTTT
TRBJ2-3	NA	TRBV30	NA	CAWSFSGTDTQYF	TGTGCCTGGAGTTTCTCGGGTACAGATACGCAGTATTTT
TRBJ2-1	NA	TRBV7-2	NA	CASSLTYTGDNEQFF	TGTGCCAGCAGCCTCACATATACGGGGGACAATGAGCAGTTCTTC
TRBJ2-1	NA	TRBV3-1/TRBV3-2	TRBD2	CASSQERPGVAGGPREQFF	TGTGCCAGCAGCCAAGAAAGACCCGGGGTAGCGGGAGGCCCCCGTGAGCAGTTCTTC
TRBJ2-7	NA	TRBV12-2	NA	CASRPDRPGEQYF	TGTGCAAGTCGCCCGGACAGGCCCGGCGAGCAGTACTTC
TRBJ1-2	few	TRBV4-1	NA	CASSQDQARNYGYTF	TGCGCCAGCAGCCAAGATCAGGCCAGAAACTATGGCTACACCTTC
TRBJ2-1	NA	TRBV18	NA	CASSPYGTPTNNEQFF	TGTGCCAGCTCACCCTACGGGACACCGACAAACAATGAGCAGTTCTTC
TRBJ2-7	NA	TRBV12-2	NA	CASRLTRRVGCRESSYEQYF	TGTGCAAGTCGCTTAACCCGAAGGGTAGGGTGCCGGGAGTCTTCCTACGAGCAGTACTTC
TRBJ2-1	NA	TRBV6-2/TRBV6-3	TRBD1	CASSYRDRGGLGEIYNEQFF	TGTGCCAGCAGTTACAGGGACAGGGGAGGACTGGGAGAAATTTACAATGAGCAGTTCTTC
TRBJ2-1	NA	TRBV2	TRBD1	CASSVTGGVEQFF	TGTGCCAGCAGCGTTACAGGGGGCGTTGAGCAGTTCTTC
TRBJ1-1	NA	TRBV7-9	TRBD1	CASSFPGQGNTEAFF	TGTGCCAGCAGCTTTCCCGGACAGGGGAACACTGAAGCTTTCTTT
TRBJ2-7	few	TRBV7-6	NA	CASSPRTDSYEQYF	TGTGCCAGCAGCCCCCGGACAGATTCCTACGAGCAGTACTTC
TRBJ2-1	NA	TRBV19	TRBD2	CASSILAGGNHNEQFF	TGTGCCAGTAGTATCCTAGCGGGCGGGAACCACAATGAGCAGTTCTTC
TRBJ1-4	NA	TRBV19	NA	CASSETGSTNEKLFF	TGTGCCAGTAGTGAAACAGGGTCGACTAATGAAAAACTGTTTTTT
TRBJ2-2	NA	TRBV11-3	TRBD1	CASSPQGARSTGELFF	TGTGCCAGCAGTCCCCAGGGGGCCAGATCCACCGGGGAGCTGTTTTTT
TRBJ1-5	NA	TRBV5-1	TRBD1	CASSPGTAGNNQPQHF	TGCGCCAGCAGCCCAGGGACAGCCGGAAACAATCAGCCCCAGCATTTT
TRBJ2-7	NA	TRBV13	NA	CASSIPTPAGVDEQYF	TGTGCCAGCAGCATTCCGACCCCCGCAGGTGTCGACGAGCAGTACTTC
TRBJ2-2	NA	TRBV9	NA	CASSVRDGEANTGELFF	TGTGCCAGCAGCGTACGGGACGGGGAGGCGAACACCGGGGAGCTGTTTTTT
TRBJ2-3	NA	TRBV6-5	NA	CASAGQTTDTQYF	TGTGCCAGCGCAGGACAGACCACAGATACGCAGTATTTT
TRBJ1-2	few	TRBV5-6	NA	CASSPRGTGPADYGYTF	TGTGCCAGCAGCCCAAGGGGAACAGGGCCTGCCGACTATGGCTACACCTTC
TRBJ1-2	NA	TRBV28	NA	CASSSGGGSNYGYTF	TGTGCCAGCAGTTCTGGGGGCGGTTCTAACTATGGCTACACCTTC
TRBJ2-7	NA	TRBV27	TRBD1	CASRKQGISYEQYF	TGTGCCAGCAGAAAACAGGGGATTTCCTACGAGCAGTACTTC
TRBJ1-5	once	TRBV19	NA	CASSTRGAGKGQPQHF	TGTGCCAGTAGTACCCGGGGGGCTGGGAAGGGTCAGCCCCAGCATTTT
TRBJ2-1	few	TRBV7-6	NA	CASSFYPPPSSYNEQFF	TGTGCCAGCAGCTTCTATCCCCCCCCGAGCTCCTACAATGAGCAGTTCTTC
TRBJ2-4	NA	TRBV25-1	NA	CASSDDVGKNIQYF	TGTGCCAGCAGTGATGATGTCGGCAAAAACATTCAGTACTTC
TRBJ1-1	NA	TRBV4-1	NA	CASSQGTALNTEAFF	TGCGCCAGCAGCCAAGGAACAGCCCTGAACACTGAAGCTTTCTTT
TRBJ2-7	NA	TRBV6-6	TRBD1	CASRAGQGAYEQYF	TGTGCCAGCAGAGCCGGACAGGGGGCCTACGAGCAGTACTTC
TRBJ2-7	NA	TRBV5-4	NA	CASSLDVAGTYEQYF	TGTGCCAGCAGCTTGGATGTGGCGGGAACCTACGAGCAGTACTTC
TRBJ1-5	NA	TRBV5-1	TRBD1	CASSLGQGGNQPQHF	TGCGCCAGCAGCTTGGGGCAGGGGGGCAATCAGCCCCAGCATTTT
TRBJ2-1	NA	TRBV6-6	TRBD2	CASRPGTSGRNEQFF	TGTGCCAGCCGCCCTGGGACTAGCGGGAGGAATGAGCAGTTCTTC
TRBJ2-1	NA	TRBV19	NA	CASSPQTATPDTEQFF	TGTGCCAGTAGTCCCCAGACAGCCACCCCCGACACTGAGCAGTTCTTC
TRBJ2-3	NA	TRBV4-1	TRBD2	CASSQEWAGGGTDTQYF	TGCGCCAGCAGCCAAGAGTGGGCGGGAGGGGGGACAGATACGCAGTATTTT
TRBJ2-3	NA	TRBV27	NA	CASSLSRGTDTQYF	TGTGCCAGCAGTTTATCCAGGGGCACAGATACGCAGTATTTT
TRBJ1-2	NA	TRBV30	NA	CAWSVEEFHGYTF	TGTGCCTGGAGTGTGGAGGAGTTTCATGGCTACACCTTC
TRBJ2-7	NA	TRBV30	NA	CAWSVKEGVYEQYF	TGTGCCTGGAGTGTAAAGGAGGGTGTCTACGAGCAGTACTTC
TRBJ1-6	NA	TRBV4-1	NA	CASSPEEDSPLHF	TGCGCCAGCTCCCCGGAGGAGGATTCACCCCTCCACTTT
TRBJ2-3	NA	TRBV19	NA	CASNKGTSTDTQYF	TGTGCCAGTAATAAGGGGACTAGCACAGATACGCAGTATTTT
TRBJ1-1	few	TRBV4-3	NA	CASSQGGLPNTEAFF	TGCGCCAGCAGCCAAGGGGGGCTACCTAACACTGAAGCTTTCTTT
TRBJ1-2	few	TRBV19	NA	CASGWGRAWKSGYTF	TGTGCCAGTGGTTGGGGGCGCGCCTGGAAGTCCGGCTACACCTTC